The 20 T cell receptor beta chains given below trace back to one sample, sequenced in a study of vaccination and CD4 T cells after COVID-19. Oncomine TCR Beta short-read sequencing was applied to DNA from cultured CD4+ T cells. TCRdb re-analysed the PCR reads in MiXCR, keeping a single row per CDR3 protein. The repertoire holds some 13,000 distinct CDR3 sequences, with roughly a third as singletons. Treatment noted: approximately nine-day PBMC culture with coronavirus spike peptide pools or control peptides (ViraFEST assay). Their antigens remain unidentified. Source material: CD4+ T cells from blood, cultured in vitro. Receptors originate from a human donor who had recovered from COVID-19.

This clonotype was detected only a few times. The chain employs TRBV2 and TRBJ1-2, with D unresolved. The germline V gene encodes CDR1 SNHLY and CDR2 FYNNEI. CDR3 length: 14 residues. Between the trimmed V and J ends, which lost 0 bases and 5 bases, there was a span of 10 bases. The chain's CDR3 is CASSEASAAYGYTF. For the CDR3, the DNA is TGTGCCAGCAGTGAAGCGTCGGCCGCGTATGGCTACACCTTC.

The chain uses TRBV20-1 and TRBJ2-7; 8 bases line up with TRBD2. J was trimmed by 2 bases and V by 6 bases; bases with no gene match: 9. The CDR3 has 14 residues. Germline CDR1 DFQATT, CDR2 SNEGSKA (reference sequence). The CDR3 here is CSAGTSGLTYEQYF. The CDR3, as DNA: TGCAGTGCGGGTACTAGCGGACTTACCTACGAGCAGTACTTC.

The V and J genes are TRBV18 and TRBJ2-3; TRBD2 matches 7 bases. The CDR3 totals 14 residues. Germline trimming cut 3 bases from V and 0 bases from J; bases unmatched to any gene: 0. Germline CDR1 and CDR2: KGHSH and LQKENI. The CDR3, as DNA: TGTGCCAGCTCACCTAGCGGGAGCACAGATACGCAGTATTTT. It translates to CASSPSGSTDTQYF.

The genes are TRBV7-9 and TRBJ1-1; tentative D call: TRBD1 (5 bases). The CDR3 has 14 residues. Germline loops: CDR1 SEHNR, CDR2 FQNEAQ (reference sequence). Trimming took off 5 bases at V and 5 bases at J, with 15 bases between the two ends. CDR3 nucleotides: TGTGCCAGCAGCGGGGGGACCGAGAGGACTGAAGCTTTCTTT. Translating gives CASSGGTERTEAFF.

The DNA for the CDR3 is TGTGCCAGTAGTATCGGTTGGGGCAGGGTCCCCGGAGAGACCCAGTACTTC. Its protein is CASSIGWGRVPGETQYF. The chain has TRBV19 and TRBJ2-5, with D possibly TRBD1 on 5 matching bases. The V gene's germline CDR1 is LNHDA and CDR2 SQIVND (reference sequence). The ends were cut back, 3 bases at V and 4 bases at J, with 21 bases in the middle. This CDR3 spans 17 amino acids.

This clonotype was counted only a few times. V is TRBV20-1 and J is TRBJ2-3; D not certain. Germline V gives CDR1 DFQATT, CDR2 SNEGSKA (reference sequence). V lost 0 bases and J 0 bases, leaving 10 bases between the germline ends. The CDR3 spans 15 residues. The CDR3 region is CSARDFHDSTDTQYF. The DNA of the CDR3 is TGCAGTGCTAGAGATTTTCACGATAGCACAGATACGCAGTATTTT.

The chain carries TRBV14 and TRBJ1-6; maybe TRBD1 (5 bases). CDR1 is SGHDN, CDR2 FVKESK, per germline. This CDR3 comprises 14 residues. V lost 5 bases to trimming and J lost 6 bases, with 11 bases between them. This CDR3 reads CASSDGGGNSPLHF. CDR3 nucleotide sequence: TGTGCCAGCAGCGATGGGGGGGGTAATTCACCCCTCCACTTT.

This chain joins TRBV28 and TRBJ1-3; D gene uncertain. Trimming stripped 2 bases from V and 4 bases from J, with 12 bases between. CDR1 and CDR2 from the germline V gene are MDHEN and SYDVKM. The CDR3 runs 15 residues. Here the CDR3 reads CASSLRTVYGNTIYF. Written as DNA, the CDR3 is TGTGCCAGCAGTTTACGAACAGTGTACGGAAACACCATATATTTT.

This chain joins TRBV20-1 and TRBJ2-1; D is perhaps TRBD2 (5 bases). The germline V and J ends were trimmed by 0 bases and 8 bases, with 23 bases remaining between them. Germline lookup yields CDR1 DFQATT and CDR2 SNEGSKA (reference sequence). The CDR3 consists of 17 residues. The CDR3 DNA follows: TGCAGTGCTAGAGACCCCCTAGGCGGGCGCGATCGGCATGAGCAGTTCTTC. It specifies CSARDPLGGRDRHEQFF.

In its sample, this clonotype was seen a few times. The V gene is TRBV6-2 or TRBV6-3, the J gene TRBJ2-7; TRBD2 aligns across 8 bases. J was trimmed by 0 bases and V by 6 bases; bases with no gene match: 7. This CDR3 comprises 15 residues. Germline-derived CDR1 and CDR2 are MNHEY and SVGEGT. CDR3 region: CASRPTSETSYEQYF. As DNA, the CDR3 is TGTGCCAGCAGGCCGACTAGCGAGACCTCCTACGAGCAGTACTTC.

The chain carries TRBV30 and TRBJ1-1; TRBD1 aligns across 11 bases. Germline CDR1 reads GTSNPN; CDR2 reads SVGIG (reference sequence). The CDR3 runs 16 residues. V shed 4 bases and J 7 bases; nucleotides not matched to a gene: 14. CDR3 DNA: TGTGCCTGGATGAACTATGGGACAGGGGGATCTGATGAAGCTTTCTTT. It yields the protein CAWMNYGTGGSDEAFF.

This rearrangement joins TRBV6-1 to TRBJ2-1; D unclear. The CDR3 has 19 residues. Germline CDR1 is MNHNS and CDR2 is SASEGT. The ends were cut back, 5 bases at V and 2 bases at J, with 25 bases in the middle. The CDR3 coding sequence is TGTGCCAGCAGTCACGAACGAGCCCGACCCTCCTCAACCTACAATGAGCAGTTCTTC. Translation: CASSHERARPSSTYNEQFF.

This clonotype has just a few counts. The chain has TRBV6-2 or TRBV6-3 and TRBJ2-7; D remains ambiguous. Germline values: CDR1 MNHEY, CDR2 SVGEGT. With 3 bases removed from V and 4 bases from J, the gap between germline ends came to 13 bases. The CDR3 is made up of 14 amino acids. DNA of the CDR3: TGTGCCAGCAGTTATGGGCGAATCGGATACGAGCAGTACTTC. Translated, it gives CASSYGRIGYEQYF.

This clonotype showed up just a few times. DNA for the CDR3: TGTGCCTGGACACTGGGACAGGGCCTCCAAGAGACCCAGTACTTC. Its translation: CAWTLGQGLQETQYF. The chain combines TRBV30 with TRBJ2-5, with 9 positions matching TRBD1. The CDR3 runs to 15 residues. Germline lookup yields CDR1 GTSNPN and CDR2 SVGIG (reference sequence). J was trimmed by 1 base and V by 4 bases; bases with no gene match: 7. Using reference TRBV30 and TRBJ2-5 for the parts outside the CDR3, the full variable domain is SQTIHQWPATLVQPVGSPLSLECTVEGTSNPNLYWYRQAAGRGLQLLFYSVGIGQISSEVPQNLSASRPQDRQFILSSKKLLLSDSGFYLCAWTLGQGLQETQYFGPGTRLLVL.

The chain links TRBV6-5 to TRBJ1-3; D gene uncertain. The CDR3 totals 15 residues. CDR1 MNHEY and CDR2 SVGAGI come from the germline V gene. The ends were cut back, 4 bases at V and 2 bases at J, with 12 bases in the middle. The CDR3 loop reads CASSSEGEPGNTIYF. The CDR3 nucleotides read TGTGCCAGCAGTTCCGAAGGAGAACCTGGAAACACCATATATTTT.

In this sample, this clonotype turned up a few times. The CDR3 spells CSAFWGITDTQYF. The CDR3 coding sequence is TGCAGTGCGTTCTGGGGGATCACAGATACGCAGTATTTT. The gene calls are TRBV20-1 and TRBJ2-3; D is tentatively TRBD1 or TRBD2 (5 bases each). Germline V gives CDR1 DFQATT, CDR2 SNEGSKA (reference sequence). Trimming cost V 6 bases and J 2 bases, with 12 bases left between them. This CDR3 region has 13 residues.

The J gene is TRBJ1-2, the V gene TRBV29-1; D may be TRBD1 (5 bases). This CDR3 has 13 residues. V lost 0 bases and J lost 4, with 9 bases in between. In germline, CDR1 is SQVTM, CDR2 ANQGSEA. The CDR3 nucleotides read TGCAGCGTTGAAGATCGAACAGGCTATGGCTACACCTTC. It is translated as CSVEDRTGYGYTF.

The V and J genes are TRBV15 and TRBJ2-3; 9 nucleotides line up with TRBD1. The CDR3 extends over 18 amino acids. Trimming took 3 bases from V and 4 from J; bases not matched to a gene: 14. Germline CDR1 reads LNHNV; CDR2 reads YYDKDF (reference sequence). CDR3 DNA sequence: TGTGCCACCAGCAGTAAATTACCCGGGACAGGGAGGCCAGATACGCAGTATTTT. Encoded protein: CATSSKLPGTGRPDTQYF.

The CDR3 DNA reads as TGCAGTGGCAACTGGGAAGCAGATACGCAGTATTTT. Translating it yields CSGNWEADTQYF. This chain connects TRBV29-1 to TRBJ2-3; the D is unclear. The CDR3 length is 12 residues. In germline, CDR1 is SQVTM, CDR2 ANQGSEA.

The sample holds a few counts of this clonotype. This chain uses TRBV6-5 with TRBJ1-1, with TRBD1 as a possible D gene (6 bases). Germline values: CDR1 MNHEY, CDR2 SVGAGI. The CDR3 has 15 amino acids. Trimming took 4 bases from V and 4 from J, leaving 16 bases between them. The CDR3 DNA is TGTGCCAGCAGTTTCACACAGGGAAGGATCACTGAAGCTTTCTTT. As protein: CASSFTQGRITEAFF.